This T cell receptor beta chain was identified in a study of T-cell reconstitution after alpha-beta-depleted transplantation in children (dated by TCRdb to about 2016). Describing the broader study: T-cell immune reconstitution after TCRalphabeta/CD19-depleted allogeneic hematopoietic cell transplantation in children was quantitatively tracked in the study by means of TCR repertoire profiling. Results and caveats for the whole study, not just this receptor: In some patients, the high TCRbeta diversity seen at day 60 was put down to recipient T cells and intrathymic progenitors that had survived conditioning. About two months after transplant, the apparently early recovery of alphabetaT-cell counts reportedly depended on just several hundred clones that had expanded rapidly and came from non-depleted graft cells. The frequencies of hyperexpanded clones fell over the following months, and after one year, T-cell counts and TCRbeta diversity were mostly attributed to newly produced T cells.

The sample's treatment or condition, from its label and the paper: allogeneic hematopoietic cell transplantation with graft depleted of TCRalphabeta T cells and CD19 B cells. The children who served as transplant recipients had been given grafts of TCRalphabeta/CD19-depleted allogeneic hematopoietic cells. Library preparation employed PCR. The reads were generated on an Illumina HiSeq 2500. TCR library preparation used molecular barcoding, with unique molecular identifiers applied to normalize quantification of the TCRbeta repertoire. TCRdb's own reprocessing of the public reads used fastp at Q25 and MiXCR and kept productive beta chains. All rows with the same CDR3 protein become a single entry with the most common DNA and genes. Across this sample there are some 440,000 distinct CDR3 sequences, with around 15% seen only once. The ten top clones hold 25% to 35% of the sample. This clonotype was picked up a small number of times. Its binding antigen is unknown. No per-base quality is available; no much larger clone lies one base away.

The CDR3, from cysteine to phenylalanine, totals 16 residues. Of the read, only the CDR3 DNA is kept; its 48 bases are in frame from base 1. The receptor's source is a boy in the first two years of life who had a stem cell transplant for Wiskott-Aldrich syndrome, so the T cells may come from the graft donor. Recombination connected TRBV21-1 to TRBJ2-3; the table's D call of TRBD1 was not tested on the DNA. TRBV21-1 is a listed pseudogene. The source was PBMCs, mostly from graft donor cells, collected 360 days after TCRalphabeta/CD19-depleted stem cell transplant. DNA sequence: TGTGCCAGCAGACCGCGCCAGGATAGGGGCACAGATACGCAGTATTTT. It codes for CASRPRQDRGTDTQYF.